This T cell receptor beta chain was observed in a study of long-term antiretroviral therapy in people with HIV. Study-level information: Collection of the earliest samples took place about a decade ahead of the 2015 immediate-ART recommendation.

Survey level was the resolution at which the v3.0 immunoSEQ assay ran. Data came from immunoSEQ multiplex PCR; TCRdb stores just in-frame clones and leaves some out. The repertoire holds 20,000 to 25,000 clones, with about 85% as singletons. The ends lost 6 bases at V and 1 base at J; junction bases unmatched: 5. The CDR3 consists of 14 residues. Germline CDR1 is SNHLY and CDR2 is FYNNEI. The source was unsorted PBMCs, collected 1.6 years after starting antiretroviral therapy. J is TRBJ2-5 and V is TRBV2; 7 bases match TRBD1. The receptor's source is a man aged 40-49 years with HIV. The CDR3 protein is CASRPDRIQETQYF. The CDR3 coding sequence is TGTGCCAGCAGACCGGACAGGATCCAAGAGACCCAGTACTTC. The full variable domain, its missing parts supplied by reference TRBV2 and TRBJ2-5, is EPEVTQTPSHQVTQMGQEVILRCVPISNHLYFYWYRQILGQKVEFLVSFYNNEISEKSEIFDDQFSVERPDGSNFTLKIRSTKLEDSAMYFCASRPDRIQETQYFGPGTRLLVL.